This T cell receptor (beta chain) is from a study of control samples from healthy donors and cancer patients. Sequencing was performed with immunoSEQ multiplex PCR; in TCRdb, only in-frame clones are kept and a portion is missing. The profile shows fewer than 50,000 clones, around nine tenths of them singletons. V was pared by 9 bases and J by 1 base, with 4 bases of the junction left unmatched. The germline V gene has CDR1 ENHRY and CDR2 SYGVKD. The CDR3 has 14 residues. This chain links TRBV10-3 with TRBJ1-3, with 9 positions matching TRBD1. Material: PBMCs. The TCR was taken from a man in his thirties or forties with colorectal cancer. The CDR3: CAIKTGGSGNTIYF. The CDR3 region has the DNA TGTGCCATTAAGACAGGGGGGTCTGGAAACACCATATATTTT.